This T cell receptor (beta chain) was profiled in a study of T-cell reconstitution after alpha-beta-depleted transplantation in children. The V and J ends lost 0 bases and 4 bases, in that order; junction bases with no gene match: 5. CDR3 length equals 14 residues. Germline CDR1 reads GTSNPN; CDR2 reads SVGIG (reference sequence). The library targeted TCRbeta and was prepared with unique molecular identifiers. TCRdb itself ran the PCR reads through MiXCR, one entry per CDR3 protein. The table shows some 550,000 distinct CDR3 sequences, with approximately 16% occurring only once. The receptor's source is a human donor who donated a stem cell graft to a child with acute lymphoblastic leukemia. The specimen comprised PBMCs from the stem cell graft donor, sampled from the stem cell graft. The chain combines TRBV30 with TRBJ1-1, with 7 bases fitting TRBD1. In DNA form, the CDR3 reads TGTGCCTGGAGTGTCTTCGACAGGGTCACTGAAGCTTTCTTT. Its translation is CAWSVFDRVTEAFF.